These T cell receptor beta chains were read from a single sample in a study of T cells after yellow fever vaccination. TCRdb analysed the 5' RACE reads with MiXCR anew, one entry per CDR3 protein. Of about 340,000 distinct CDR3 sequences in the sample, approximately 4.2% were seen once. The sequencing used PBMCs, collected 5 days after the yellow fever booster vaccination. The receptors come from a man aged 18 to 29 who received the YFV17D yellow fever vaccine. Both conserved end residues are part of each CDR3. The D gene is left open where the match is weak. The size field is filled for only some rows; it gives once, few, many or a size class.

CATKGNSAGELFF	TGTGCCACCAAGGGAAATTCAGCCGGGGAGCTGTTTTTT	few	NA	TRBV24-1	TRBJ2-2
CSVDSGDQETQYF	TGCAGCGTTGACTCGGGCGACCAAGAGACCCAGTACTTC	NA	NA	TRBV29-1	TRBJ2-5
CSVEAGRGGTDTQYF	TGCAGCGTTGAAGCGGGACGGGGGGGCACAGATACGCAGTATTTT	many	TRBD2	TRBV29-1	TRBJ2-3
CASSVGLTSTNEKLFF	TGTGCCAGCAGCGTAGGTTTAACCTCAACTAATGAAAAACTGTTTTTT	few	NA	TRBV9	TRBJ1-4
CAWSVTGHYGYTF	TGTGCCTGGAGTGTAACGGGCCACTATGGCTACACCTTC	few	NA	TRBV30	TRBJ1-2
CASGLLGADTRVTQYF	TGTGCTAGTGGTTTGTTGGGGGCGGATACCCGTGTTACGCAGTATTTT	NA	NA	TRBV12-5	TRBJ2-3
CASSTGTDTQYF	TGCGCCAGCAGCACGGGGACAGATACGCAGTATTTT	many	NA	TRBV5-1	TRBJ2-3
CASSLESLGGAGMKWKDGYTF	TGTGCCAGCAGCTTAGAAAGCCTAGGCGGGGCAGGAATGAAGTGGAAGGATGGCTACACCTTC	few	NA	TRBV7-9	TRBJ1-2
CATSESGRSNQPQHF	TGTGCCACCAGTGAGTCAGGGCGTAGCAATCAGCCCCAGCATTTT	few	NA	TRBV24-1	TRBJ1-5
CASRKDRIQETQYF	TGTGCCAGCAGGAAAGACAGGATCCAAGAGACCCAGTACTTC	many	NA	TRBV7-2	TRBJ2-5
CASSPPLSGNTIYF	TGTGCCAGCTCACCCCCCCTCTCTGGAAACACCATATATTTT	few	NA	TRBV18	TRBJ1-3
CASSFGGTSTDTQYF	TGCGCCAGCAGCTTTGGGGGGACCAGCACAGATACGCAGTATTTT	many	NA	TRBV5-1	TRBJ2-3
CSAQGLAGSTDTQYF	TGCAGTGCCCAAGGACTAGCGGGGAGCACAGATACGCAGTATTTT	NA	TRBD2	TRBV20-1	TRBJ2-3
CSAQQGNTEAFF	TGCAGTGCTCAACAGGGTAACACTGAAGCTTTCTTT	many	NA	TRBV20-1	TRBJ1-1
CASSFAGGGYEQYF	TGTGCCAGCAGTTTCGCGGGCGGGGGCTACGAGCAGTACTTC	many	TRBD2	TRBV12-3/TRBV12-4	TRBJ2-7
CATSHRDREGTQHF	TGTGCCACCAGCCACCGGGACAGGGAGGGAACCCAGCATTTT	NA	TRBD1	TRBV24-1	TRBJ1-5
CASSLWGQGSPHEQYF	TGTGCCAGCAGTTTATGGGGACAGGGCAGCCCCCACGAGCAGTACTTC	few	TRBD1	TRBV27	TRBJ2-7
CASSQVDRAFQPQHF	TGTGCCAGCAGCCAAGTAGACAGGGCATTTCAGCCCCAGCATTTT	many	TRBD1	TRBV4-2	TRBJ1-5
CASSHSQGAYGYTF	TGCGCCAGCAGCCATTCTCAGGGGGCCTATGGCTACACCTTC	many	TRBD1	TRBV4-1	TRBJ1-2
CASLDREKAEAFF	TGTGCCAGCCTAGACAGGGAGAAAGCTGAAGCTTTCTTT	once	TRBD1	TRBV3-1	TRBJ1-1
CASSRRRENEKLFF	TGTGCCAGCTCACGGCGGAGAGAAAATGAAAAACTGTTTTTT	many	NA	TRBV18	TRBJ1-4
CASSQDRQEQFF	TGTGCCAGCAGCCAAGATCGGCAAGAGCAGTTCTTC	NA	NA	TRBV4-2	TRBJ2-1
CSATSGGYAGELFF	TGCAGCGCCACTAGCGGGGGGTATGCCGGGGAGCTGTTTTTT	few	TRBD2	TRBV29-1	TRBJ2-2
CSASGDREGAFF	TGCAGTGCTAGCGGGGACAGGGAGGGAGCTTTCTTT	many	TRBD1	TRBV20-1	TRBJ1-1
CASSPNRLATNTGELFF	TGTGCCAGCTCACCCAATCGACTAGCGACGAACACCGGGGAGCTGTTTTTT	NA	TRBD2	TRBV18	TRBJ2-2
CASSLITGKTQYF	TGTGCCAGCAGCCTAATAACAGGGAAGACCCAGTACTTC	few	NA	TRBV28	TRBJ2-5
CASSPAGTGRTETQYF	TGTGCCAGCAGTCCCGCCGGGACAGGGAGGACGGAGACCCAGTACTTC	NA	TRBD1	TRBV28	TRBJ2-5
CASSRILAGGPGETQYF	TGCGCCAGCAGTCGGATACTAGCGGGGGGGCCTGGAGAGACCCAGTACTTC	NA	TRBD2	TRBV5-1	TRBJ2-5
CASSSPIGELFF	TGTGCCAGCAGCTCCCCGATCGGGGAGCTGTTTTTT	few	NA	TRBV11-3	TRBJ2-2
CAWNPNRSRRDTQYF	TGTGCCTGGAACCCCAATAGGTCTCGGCGGGATACGCAGTATTTT	NA	NA	TRBV30	TRBJ2-3
CASSLDGVAGQPQHF	TGTGCCAGCAGCCTGGACGGGGTAGCGGGACAGCCCCAGCATTTT	NA	NA	TRBV4-2	TRBJ1-5
CAWSSGSGYEQYF	TGTGCCTGGAGTTCAGGGTCGGGCTACGAGCAGTACTTC	NA	NA	TRBV30	TRBJ2-7
CASSPGLAGGPRMAGELFF	TGTGCCAGCAGCCCCGGACTAGCGGGGGGGCCCCGGATGGCCGGGGAGCTGTTTTTT	many	TRBD2	TRBV13	TRBJ2-2
CSARPPGLNTEAFF	TGCAGTGCTAGACCGCCTGGACTAAACACTGAAGCTTTCTTT	few	NA	TRBV20-1	TRBJ1-1
CASSRQGSLSNEKLFF	TGTGCCAGCAGTAGGCAGGGAAGTTTGTCTAATGAAAAACTGTTTTTT	NA	NA	TRBV2	TRBJ1-4
CASRRTSGATGETQYF	TGTGCCAGCAGGCGGACTAGCGGGGCCACAGGGGAGACCCAGTACTTC	NA	TRBD2	TRBV27	TRBJ2-5